This T cell receptor (beta chain) was captured by sequencing in a study of T-cell reconstitution after alpha-beta-depleted transplantation in children. Deletions cut 4 bases from V and 1 base from J, with 4 bases between. The germline CDR1 and CDR2 sequences are MDHEN and SYDVKM. This CDR3 has 12 amino acids. It was with unique molecular identifiers that the TCRbeta library was prepared. Each CDR3 protein gets one entry after TCRdb re-called the PCR reads with MiXCR. The repertoire holds about 92,000 distinct CDR3 sequences, with 9% to 15% as singletons. This clonotype occurred many times. The receptor's source is a human donor who donated a stem cell graft to a child with inherited bone marrow failure. The chain uses TRBV28 and TRBJ1-1, with unresolved D. The source material was PBMCs from the stem cell graft donor, sampled from the stem cell graft. Here the CDR3 DNA reads TGTGCCAGCAGTTCAGGGAACACTGAAGCTTTCTTT. Amino acid sequence: CASSSGNTEAFF.